A single sample gave rise to the 12 T cell receptor beta chains below, sequenced in a study of OX40 agonist ivuxolimab in advanced cancers. Sequenced by immunoSEQ multiplex PCR; TCRdb stores in-frame clones only, minus some. The table lists about 160,000 clones, 94% of them singletons. Source: CD4+ or CD8+ T cells sorted from blood, taken in a trial of the OX40 agonist ivuxolimab. The receptors derive from an adult with an advanced solid tumor such as melanoma, head and neck, liver or kidney cancer.

The chain joins TRBV5-8 to TRBJ1-2; D is possibly TRBD1 (6 bases). The CDR3 totals 15 residues. Trimming cost V 1 base and J 8 bases, with 18 bases left between them. Germline CDR1 reads SGHTS; CDR2 reads YDEGEE. CDR3 in amino acids: CASSLRATGRGGYTF. The CDR3 DNA is TGTGCCAGCAGCTTGAGGGCTACAGGGCGAGGAGGCTACACCTTC.

This sequence joins TRBV6-5 and TRBJ2-7, with D possibly called TRBD1 or TRBD2 (5 bases each). With 0 bases removed from V and 1 base from J, the gap between germline ends came to 7 bases. The CDR3 extends over 14 amino acids. Germline V gene data show CDR1 as MNHEY and CDR2 as SVGAGI. CDR3 coding DNA: TGTGCCAGCAGTTACTCGAGGGGTTCCTACGAGCAGTACTTC. Protein: CASSYSRGSYEQYF.

The CDR3: CASSLAPAGRTEAFF. The CDR3 nucleotides read TGTGCCAGCAGCTTGGCTCCCGCAGGGCGGACTGAAGCTTTCTTT. The V and J genes are TRBV5-6 and TRBJ1-1; TRBD1 is a possible D gene (5 bases). Trimming took off 0 bases at V and 5 bases at J, with 14 bases between the two ends. The germline gives CDR1 SGHDT, CDR2 YYEEEE. The CDR3 covers 15 residues.

The chain links TRBV7-2 to TRBJ2-7; the D is unclear. V was shortened by 2 bases and J by 6 bases, with 17 bases between the two germline ends. Germline V gene lookup returns CDR1 SGHTA and CDR2 FQGNSA. This CDR3 has 15 residues. CDR3 DNA sequence: TGTGCCAGCAGCTTACTTCGGACCCCGACGGGCGAGCAGTACTTC. Translation: CASSLLRTPTGEQYF.

This sequence joins TRBV4-3 and TRBJ2-2; no clear D. Trimming took off 4 bases at V and 2 bases at J, with 14 bases between the two ends. CDR3 length: 16 amino acids. The germline V gene encodes CDR1 LGHNA and CDR2 YSLEER. CDR3 sequence reads: CASSRPIIPNTGELFF. In DNA, the CDR3 is TGCGCCAGCAGCCGCCCCATTATCCCAAACACCGGGGAGCTGTTTTTT.

The J gene is TRBJ1-2, the V gene TRBV7-9; 7 nucleotides line up with TRBD1. CDR3 size: 15 residues. Germline V gene lookup returns CDR1 SEHNR and CDR2 FQNEAQ (reference sequence). V gave up 5 bases and J gave up 6 bases; unmatched junction bases: 12. The CDR3 sequence is CASSPPQDRAHGYTF. The CDR3 nucleotides are TGTGCCAGCAGCCCACCCCAAGACAGGGCACATGGCTACACCTTC.

The V and J genes are TRBV19 and TRBJ2-1; no clear D. The CDR3 totals 14 residues. V lost 4 bases, J lost 4 bases, and 11 bases lay in between. Per germline, CDR1 LNHDA and CDR2 SQIVND (reference sequence). The CDR3 sequence: CASSTLASYNEQFF. The CDR3 region has the DNA TGTGCCAGTAGTACCCTCGCCTCGTACAATGAGCAGTTCTTC. Supplemented by reference TRBV19 and TRBJ2-1, the full variable domain reads DGGITQSPKYLFRKEGQNVTLSCEQNLNHDAMYWYRQDPGQGLRLIYYSQIVNDFQKGDIAEGYSVSREKKESFPLTVTSAQKNPTAFYLCASSTLASYNEQFFGPGTRLTVL.

This chain connects TRBV9 to TRBJ2-1, with TRBD2 matching 11 bases. This CDR3 contains 18 residues. Trimming removed 1 base from V and 3 bases from J; junction bases left unmatched: 9. Germline V lookup: CDR1 SGDLS, CDR2 YYNGEE. The CDR3 loop is CASSVSRGLAGDYNEQFF. As DNA, the CDR3 is TGTGCCAGCAGCGTATCCCGTGGACTAGCGGGCGACTACAATGAGCAGTTCTTC. Filled out from reference TRBV9 and TRBJ2-1, the complete variable domain reads DSGVTQTPKHLITATGQRVTLRCSPRSGDLSVYWYQQSLDQGLQFLIQYYNGEERAKGNILERFSAQQFPDLHSELNLSSLELGDSALYFCASSVSRGLAGDYNEQFFGPGTRLTVL.

The chain uses TRBV28 and TRBJ2-5; tentatively, D is TRBD2 (6 bases). Between the trimmed V and J ends, which lost 6 bases and 2 bases, there was a span of 28 bases. The CDR3 has 19 residues. The germline V gene encodes CDR1 MDHEN and CDR2 SYDVKM. CDR3 in amino acids: CASSLRFPTTRQFQETQYF. CDR3 nucleotides: TGTGCCAGCAGCCTACGATTCCCCACGACTAGGCAGTTTCAAGAGACCCAGTACTTC.

This clone came up a few times. V gene TRBV10-2 combines with J gene TRBJ2-2, with 15 bases that match TRBD2. The CDR3 runs to 18 residues. Germline CDR1 is WSHSY and CDR2 is SAAADI. V lost 3 bases, J lost 1 base, and 3 bases stayed unmatched. The CDR3 DNA follows: TGCGCCAGCAGTGAACGGACTAGCGGGGGGGTGAACACCGGGGAGCTGTTTTTT. Its translation: CASSERTSGGVNTGELFF.

This clone occurred a few times. CDR3 sequence: CAWSVRSDQPQHF. The CDR3 bases are TGTGCCTGGAGTGTACGGTCAGATCAGCCCCAGCATTTT. The chain is built from TRBV30 and TRBJ1-5; D unresolved. CDR1 and CDR2 (germline): GTSNPN, SVGIG (reference sequence). V was pared by 0 bases and J by 5 bases, with 8 bases between. The CDR3 is 13 residues long.

The V call is TRBV7-9, the J call TRBJ1-4; D is unclear. The germline gives CDR1 SEHNR, CDR2 FQNEAQ (reference sequence). CDR3 size: 14 residues. Trimming took off 1 base at V and 10 bases at J, with 13 bases between the two ends. The CDR3 DNA reads as TGTGCCAGCAGCTTAGTCGGCCGAGAAGGAAAACTGTTTTTT. This encodes CASSLVGREGKLFF.